The sample holds a few counts of the clone carrying this T cell receptor beta chain. Its antigen is still unknown. A single-stranded UMI oligo with SP2 sequence was ligated to cDNA 3' ends. First-round PCR used about 4 cycles and beta primers RC1.1 and RC1.2 covering TRBC1 and TRBC2. MiXCR was run by TCRdb on the UMI-ligation and nested PCR reads, yielding one entry per CDR3 protein. The top ten hold roughly 9% of the sample, which has about 33,000 distinct CDR3 sequences, approximately 10% seen once. The CDR3 loop spans 13 amino acids. Germline V gives CDR1 MNHEY, CDR2 SVGAGI. V lost 0 bases to trimming and J lost 3 bases, with 5 bases between them. KT2, a clone with a known TCR, was spiked into unfractionated PBMC. Fixed numbers of PBMC received varying amounts of KT2 cells. This record comes from a study of quantifying T cell responses using KT2 cells. Study overall: TCR alpha and beta constant-region primers primed reverse transcription of RNA. The T4 ligation step was estimated to exceed 8% efficiency under optimum conditions. Study-wide points: KT2 sequence counts showed saturation when very many KT2 cells were spiked in.

The receptor was derived from a human donor. The V and J genes are TRBV6-5 and TRBJ1-2; D is undetermined. The material sequenced was PBMCs spiked with cells of the T cell clone KT2. CDR3 in DNA: TGTGCCAGCAGTTACTCGTCCGACTATGGCTACACCTTC. Amino acid sequence: CASSYSSDYGYTF.